The next 18 T cell receptor beta chains were all read from a single sample in a study of synovial regulatory T cells in juvenile arthritis. General study findings and limits: Inflammation-associated Treg cells in blood had less TCR diversity than the remaining blood Treg cells.

Their target antigens are unknown. The table came from immunoSEQ multiplex PCR; TCRdb's copy has only in-frame clones and leaves some out. In all, the sample yields 1,400 or so clones. Sequenced: Treg cells from blood. Subset here: HLA-DR+ inflammation-associated blood Treg cells. These receptors were obtained from a donor aged 2-30 years with juvenile idiopathic arthritis.

This clone ranks as medium-sized in terms of frequency. The chain uses TRBV29-1 and TRBJ2-1; TCRdb proposes TRBD2, but this gene call is untestable without DNA. The CDR3 contains 15 residues. The nucleotide record is missing. Germline lookup yields CDR1 SQVTM and CDR2 ANQGSEA. Here the CDR3 reads CSVRWGLAGGNEQFF.

According to its frequency, this clone is medium-sized. The rearrangement links TRBV5-1 to TRBJ1-5; as DNA is missing, the TRBD1 call by TCRdb cannot be tested. Germline assignment: CDR1 SGHRS and CDR2 YFSETQ. CDR3 size: 14 residues. The DNA sequence is not available. CDR3 loop: CASSEGAHDQPQHF.

This clone shows up as medium-sized by frequency. The chain recombines TRBV29-1 with TRBJ1-2; TCRdb returns TRBD1, unconfirmable since there is no DNA. The V gene's germline CDR1 is SQVTM and CDR2 ANQGSEA. The CDR3 is made up of 16 amino acids. The entry carries no DNA sequence. CDR3 residues: CSVETAGTGIYYGYTF.

Frequency places this clone as medium-sized (0.01 to 0.1%). The chain links TRBV4-1 to TRBJ1-1. This CDR3 is built from 14 residues. No coding sequence is recorded. Germline V gives CDR1 MGHRA, CDR2 YSYEKL. The CDR3 sequence is CASSLEPTNTEAFF.

V is TRBV5-1 and J is TRBJ1-6. This CDR3 contains 15 residues. The entry carries no DNA sequence. Germline assignment: CDR1 SGHRS and CDR2 YFSETQ. CDR3 in amino acids: CASSLAGTANSPLHF.

This clone is called medium-sized based on its frequency. This rearrangement joins TRBV6-6 to TRBJ2-5; as DNA is missing, the TRBD1 call by TCRdb cannot be tested. This CDR3 has 15 residues. Only the protein is available. CDR1 MNHNY and CDR2 SVGAGI come from the germline V gene (reference sequence). This chain's CDR3 is CASLYRGTGKETQYF.

This clone registers large by frequency. V usage is TRBV4-3 and J usage is TRBJ1-4. Looked up from germline, CDR1 is LGHNA and CDR2 is YSLEER. The CDR3 is made up of 13 amino acids. No DNA is recorded. CDR3: CASSLQGGEKLFF.

This clone is identified as medium-sized from frequency. The chain carries TRBV7-8 and TRBJ2-1; TCRdb's assignment of TRBD2 cannot be checked, as there is no DNA. The germline gives CDR1 SGHVS, CDR2 FQNEAQ. This CDR3 spans 15 amino acids. No DNA sequence is on record. CDR3 amino acids: CASSLKGTPYNEQFF.

This clone is identified as medium-sized from frequency. The chain is built from TRBV6-1 and TRBJ1-4; no DNA is available, so the TRBD1 call from TCRdb remains unchecked. Germline V gene sequence: CDR1 MNHNS, CDR2 SASEGT. The CDR3 covers 14 residues. A DNA sequence was not provided. The CDR3 here is CASKKDRGNEKLFF.

Measured by frequency, this clone is medium-sized. The chain recombines TRBV11-2 with TRBJ1-1; TCRdb indicates TRBD1, and absent DNA this call remains unverified. Per the germline V gene, CDR1 is SGHAT and CDR2 is FQNNGV. CDR3 length: 14 residues. A DNA sequence was not provided. CDR3 protein: CASSAQVSNTEAFF. The full variable domain, completed using reference TRBV11-2 and TRBJ1-1, is EAGVAQSPRYKIIEKRQSVAFWCNPISGHATLYWYQQILGQGPKLLIQFQNNGVVDDSQLPKDRFSAERLKGVDSTLKIQPAKLEDSAVYLCASSAQVSNTEAFFGQGTRLTVV.

Frequency places this clone as medium-sized. This chain's CDR3 is CSVAEAPTEAFF. The chain carries TRBV29-1 and TRBJ1-1. CDR1 SQVTM and CDR2 ANQGSEA come from the germline V gene. This CDR3 spans 12 amino acids. No DNA is listed.

This clone ranks as medium-sized in terms of frequency. The chain links TRBV25-1 to TRBJ1-2. This CDR3 contains 13 residues. No DNA sequence is on record. Per the germline V gene, CDR1 is MGHDK and CDR2 is SYGVNS. The CDR3 protein is CASSERGYYGYTF.

Judged by frequency, this clone is medium-sized (0.01 to 0.1%). This chain uses TRBV2 with TRBJ2-5; TCRdb reports TRBD2, a call that lacks DNA to check it against. The V gene's germline CDR1 is SNHLY and CDR2 FYNNEI. There are 12 residues in the CDR3. No DNA is given. CDR3 region: CASSEWAGTQYF.

This clone registers medium-sized (0.01 to 0.1%) by frequency. This chain connects TRBV10-2 to TRBJ2-5; TCRdb indicates TRBD1, and absent DNA this call remains unverified. CDR1 and CDR2 from the germline V gene are WSHSY and SAAADI. This CDR3 region has 17 residues. The record lacks a DNA sequence. This CDR3 reads CASRPVGGGGRGETQYF.

Measured by frequency, this clone is medium-sized (0.01 to 0.1%). The gene calls are TRBV11-2 and TRBJ1-1. Per the germline V gene, CDR1 is SGHAT and CDR2 is FQNNGV. The CDR3 runs 14 residues. No DNA was logged. The CDR3 is CASRGRGMNTEAFF.

In terms of frequency, this clone is medium-sized. This rearrangement joins TRBV7-2 to TRBJ1-2. The CDR3 covers 17 residues. No DNA is recorded. Per the germline V gene, CDR1 is SGHTA and CDR2 is FQGNSA. The CDR3: CASSPNPWEAANYGYTF.

This clone is medium-sized (0.01 to 0.1%) by frequency. The V gene is TRBV5-1, the J gene TRBJ2-7; TCRdb proposes TRBD1, but this gene call is untestable without DNA. The CDR3 is made up of 13 amino acids. DNA was not recorded. Germline-derived CDR1 and CDR2 are SGHRS and YFSETQ. The CDR3 loop reads CASSSTGLYEQYF.

Its frequency marks this clone as medium-sized. The rearrangement joins TRBV15 to TRBJ1-5. This CDR3 is built from 16 residues. The record lacks a DNA sequence. CDR1 is LNHNV, CDR2 YYDKDF, per germline (reference sequence). CDR3 protein: CATSTPDLYSNQPQHF.